Detailed here is one TCR beta chain. The entry originates in a study of beta chain features in type 1 diabetes. cDNA synthesis used the whole RNA isolate, giving expressed TCRB sequences. Here immunoSEQ multiplex PCR was the method, and the copy in TCRdb shows in-frame clones only, minus some. The top ten clones hold roughly 1.4% of a sample with more than 110,000 clones, 6.9% of them seen once. The specimen was central memory CD4+ T cells from blood. This sequence originates from a woman between 25 and 40 years old in good health.

The CDR3 DNA reads as TGTGCCAGCAGCTTAGTTGACAGGGCTGGCTACACCTTC. Residues: CASSLVDRAGYTF. This chain uses TRBV7-6 with TRBJ1-2; TRBD1 aligns across 7 bases. Losses at the gene ends were 1 base for V and 7 bases for J; bases not matched to a gene: 3. Looked up from germline, CDR1 is SGHVS and CDR2 is FNYEAQ. The CDR3 runs 13 residues.